The 32 T cell receptor beta chains reported below all come from one sample, sequenced in a study of T cells in Graves' hyperthyroidism and ophthalmopathy. What was amplified from RNA transcripts were TCR beta CDR3 regions. The HTBI primer set was used in a first-round RT-PCR of the TCR CDR3. MiXCR was run by TCRdb on the multiplex PCR reads, yielding one entry per CDR3 protein. This sample has 450,000 to 650,000 distinct CDR3 sequences, with approximately 15% found just once. The sequenced sample was blood. These receptors came from a young woman with Graves' ophthalmopathy.

This clonotype has at least ten counts. The V and J genes are TRBV10-3 and TRBJ2-7; D is unclear. Per the germline V gene, CDR1 is ENHRY and CDR2 is SYGVKD. Trimming stripped 4 bases from V and 6 bases from J, with 13 bases between. There are 13 residues in the CDR3. CDR3 DNA: TGTGCCATCAGTGTGGCTAGTTATAGCGAGCAGTACTTC. It is translated as CAISVASYSEQYF.

This clonotype was recorded at least ten times. V gene TRBV27 combines with J gene TRBJ2-1, with TRBD2 matching over 8 bases. J was trimmed by 6 bases and V by 8 bases; bases with no gene match: 12. CDR3 length equals 15 residues. The germline CDR1 and CDR2 sequences are MNHEY and SMNVEV (reference sequence). CDR3 residues: CASGSGSVPSNEQFF. For the CDR3, the DNA is TGTGCCAGCGGAAGCGGGAGTGTTCCTAGCAATGAGCAGTTCTTC.

This clonotype was seen many times. The chain links TRBV27 to TRBJ1-2; no definite D call. CDR1 and CDR2 (germline): MNHEY, SMNVEV (reference sequence). The V end lost 3 bases, the J end lost 6 bases, and 23 bases lay between the germline ends. The CDR3 length is 17 residues. CDR3 region: CASSFLGLPTPRNGYTF. In DNA form, the CDR3 reads TGTGCCAGCAGTTTTTTGGGCCTTCCCACTCCCCGGAATGGCTACACCTTC.

This clonotype came up many times. This chain uses TRBV7-9 with TRBJ2-3, with a possible D match to TRBD2 (6 bases). V was shortened by 5 bases and J by 7 bases, with 13 bases between the two germline ends. The CDR3 extends over 13 amino acids. Germline CDR1 SEHNR, CDR2 FQNEAQ (reference sequence). In nucleotides, the CDR3 is TGTGCCAGCAGCCCTCGGGACTCCAATACGCAGTATTTT. Translated: CASSPRDSNTQYF.

This clonotype appeared many times. This rearrangement joins TRBV7-9 to TRBJ2-7; D is possibly TRBD1 or TRBD2 (5 bases each). Germline loops: CDR1 SEHNR, CDR2 FQNEAQ (reference sequence). V was trimmed by 5 bases and J by 4 bases, leaving 15 bases between them. The CDR3 loop spans 14 amino acids. In DNA form, the CDR3 reads TGTGCCAGCAGCCCCCGTGGGGGAGTTTACGAGCAGTACTTC. This codes for CASSPRGGVYEQYF.

By share, this clonotype ranks as medium-sized. V usage is TRBV6-1 and J usage is TRBJ1-5; no clear D gene. CDR3 length: 14 amino acids. Germline CDR1 and CDR2: MNHNS and SASEGT. V was trimmed by 3 bases and J by 5 bases, leaving 11 bases between them. Here the CDR3 DNA reads TGTGCCAGCAGTGATAGAAAGTTCTATCAGCCCCAGCATTTT. This translates into CASSDRKFYQPQHF.

This clonotype was seen a handful of times. This chain links TRBV4-1 with TRBJ1-4; TRBD1 is a possible D gene (5 bases). The CDR3 consists of 16 residues. The germline gives CDR1 MGHRA, CDR2 YSYEKL. The V gene lost 2 bases and the J gene lost 10 bases, with 20 bases spanning the gap. The CDR3 sequence: CASSQPPTDGDVKLFF. In DNA, the CDR3 is TGCGCCAGCAGCCAACCCCCGACAGACGGGGACGTAAAACTGTTTTTT.

This clonotype was seen ten or more times. V and J are TRBV7-2 and TRBJ2-7; 9 bases are a match to TRBD1. The V gene's germline CDR1 is SGHTA and CDR2 FQGNSA. The CDR3 covers 17 residues. Germline trimming cut 0 bases from V and 6 bases from J; bases unmatched to any gene: 12. CDR3 in amino acids: CASSLAPGRDRAAEQYF. Here the CDR3 DNA reads TGTGCCAGCAGCTTAGCCCCAGGCCGGGACAGGGCTGCCGAGCAGTACTTC.

This clonotype was observed a handful of times. The gene calls are TRBV12-3 or TRBV12-4 and TRBJ2-3; the D call may be TRBD1 or TRBD2 (5 bases each). Trimming took off 6 bases at V and 0 bases at J, with 16 bases between the two ends. The CDR3 contains 16 residues. CDR3 DNA: TGTGCCAGCAGCTGGAGACGGGGCCATAGCACAGATACGCAGTATTTT. Its protein product is CASSWRRGHSTDTQYF.

There are many counts of this clonotype. The rearrangement joins TRBV20-1 to TRBJ2-7; the D gene is possibly TRBD2 (6 bases). Germline V gives CDR1 DFQATT, CDR2 SNEGSKA (reference sequence). V was trimmed by 3 bases and J by 6 bases, leaving 18 bases between them. The CDR3 totals 14 residues. The DNA of the CDR3 is TGCAGTGCTAGCCGACCGGGAGCTCTGGCCGAGCAGTACTTC. It codes for CSASRPGALAEQYF.

This clonotype has ten or more counts. J is TRBJ2-1 and V is TRBV20-1, with TRBD2 as a possible D gene (6 bases). From germline, CDR1 is DFQATT and CDR2 SNEGSKA (reference sequence). This CDR3 comprises 16 residues. Trimming took off 1 base at V and 5 bases at J, with 18 bases between the two ends. CDR3 region: CSARVRWRGRDNEQFF. For the CDR3, the DNA is TGCAGTGCTAGAGTTCGGTGGAGGGGACGGGACAATGAGCAGTTCTTC.

Only a few counts were recorded for this clonotype. V gene TRBV29-1 combines with J gene TRBJ2-7; a weak D match, TRBD1 (6 bases). V was cut by 5 bases and J by 2 bases, with 7 bases left in between. The CDR3 consists of 11 residues. Looked up from germline, CDR1 is SQVTM and CDR2 is ANQGSEA. The CDR3 DNA reads as TGCAGCGTTCCAGGGGCCTACGAGCAGTACTTC. Translation gives CSVPGAYEQYF.

This clonotype was seen once. The genes are TRBV30 and TRBJ2-1; D gene unclear. The V gene lost 0 bases and the J gene lost 10 bases, with 10 bases spanning the gap. The CDR3 contains 12 residues. CDR1 and CDR2 from the germline V gene are GTSNPN and SVGIG (reference sequence). For the CDR3, the DNA is TGTGCCTGGAGTGTAAGTGGAAGCGAGCAGTTCTTC. Its protein is CAWSVSGSEQFF.

This clonotype was recorded at least ten times. In DNA form, the CDR3 reads TGCAGTGCTAGAACGGGACTCCGGTCTTGGAGCAATGAGCAGTTCTTC. It specifies CSARTGLRSWSNEQFF. The chain has TRBV20-1 and TRBJ2-1; D possibly corresponds to TRBD2 (6 bases). The ends were cut back, 2 bases at V and 6 bases at J, with 20 bases in the middle. CDR1 DFQATT and CDR2 SNEGSKA come from the germline V gene (reference sequence). The CDR3 has 16 residues.

The J gene is TRBJ1-2, the V gene TRBV30; 8 bases match TRBD1. Trimming at V came to 3 bases and at J to 2 bases, leaving 5 bases not matched to a gene. CDR3 length: 14 amino acids. CDR1 GTSNPN and CDR2 SVGIG come from the germline V gene (reference sequence). The CDR3 is CAWRSDRANYGYTF. The CDR3 DNA reads as TGTGCCTGGAGGTCGGACAGGGCGAACTATGGCTACACCTTC.

The chain combines TRBV5-1 with TRBJ2-5, with 10 bases matching TRBD2. With 4 bases clipped from V and 7 bases from J, the junction kept 19 bases outside the gene matches. The length of the CDR3 is 18 residues. Germline assignment: CDR1 SGHRS and CDR2 YFSETQ. The CDR3, as DNA: TGCGCCAGCAGCACGTTCGGGACTAGCGCAGCGCAGTGGGGGACCCAGTACTTC. Amino acids: CASSTFGTSAAQWGTQYF. The whole variable domain, filled in from reference TRBV5-1 and TRBJ2-5, reads KAGVTQTPRYLIKTRGQQVTLSCSPISGHRSVSWYQQTPGQGLQFLFEYFSETQRNKGNFPGRFSGRQFSNSRSEMNVSTLELGDSALYLCASSTFGTSAAQWGTQYFGPGTRLLVL.

This clonotype showed up many times. DNA of the CDR3: TGTGCCATCAGTGAGTCGGGGCTAGCGGGAGAGGGTTTGGCGGAGACCCAGTACTTC. This gives the protein CAISESGLAGEGLAETQYF. The V and J genes are TRBV10-3 and TRBJ2-5; 10 positions match TRBD2. The CDR3 contains 19 residues. The J segment lost 5 bases and the V segment lost 0 bases, leaving 15 bases of the junction unmatched. Germline V gene data show CDR1 as ENHRY and CDR2 as SYGVKD.

In this sample, this clonotype turned up a few times. The chain is built from TRBV24-1 and TRBJ1-2; 7 bases line up with TRBD1. This CDR3 has 20 amino acids. V was pared by 4 bases and J by 0 bases, with 19 bases of the junction left unmatched. The germline CDR1 and CDR2 sequences are KGHDR and SFDVKD. In DNA form, the CDR3 reads TGTGCCACCAGTGACCACCGGGACAGCCTTCAATCATCGTCTAACTATGGCTACACCTTC. This translates into CATSDHRDSLQSSSNYGYTF.

This chain connects TRBV20-1 to TRBJ2-1; 11 bases are shared with TRBD2. Germline-derived CDR1 and CDR2 are DFQATT and SNEGSKA (reference sequence). V lost 1 base and J lost 10; bases outside the gene matches: 9. CDR3 length: 15 amino acids. For the CDR3, the DNA is TGCAGTGCTAGAGTGGCTAGCGGGAGGTCCTGGGAGCAGTTCTTC. This gives the protein CSARVASGRSWEQFF.

This clonotype was found a few times. A read error may be the cause here, since a much bigger clone is one base away. The chain has TRBV7-8 and TRBJ2-3; unclear D gene. CDR1 is SGHVS and CDR2 is FQNEAQ in the germline V gene. The ends were cut back, 4 bases at V and 2 bases at J, with 13 bases in the middle. The CDR3 totals 15 residues. The DNA for the CDR3 is TGTGCCAGCAGCTCTGAATCAACTAACACAGATACGCAGTATTTT. Translation gives CASSSESTNTDTQYF.

This clonotype was recorded at least ten times. The V gene is TRBV6-1, the J gene TRBJ2-7; maybe TRBD1 (6 bases). This CDR3 spans 12 amino acids. Germline V gene sequence: CDR1 MNHNS, CDR2 SASEGT. V was shortened by 6 bases and J by 3 bases, with 9 bases between the two germline ends. The CDR3 DNA follows: TGTGCCAGCAGCAGGGGCAGCTACGAGCAGTACTTC. Protein: CASSRGSYEQYF.

This clonotype was seen repeatedly, ten times or more. The chain joins TRBV2 to TRBJ1-3; TRBD1 matches 9 bases. CDR3 size: 16 residues. CDR1 and CDR2 from the germline V gene are SNHLY and FYNNEI. V dropped 1 base and J dropped 3; count of bases not matched to a gene: 4. In DNA, the CDR3 is TGTGCCAGCAGTGAAGTTGGGACAGGGCTTGGAAACACCATATATTTT. Translated: CASSEVGTGLGNTIYF.

This clonotype turned up a few times. The chain couples TRBV10-3 to TRBJ1-5; perhaps TRBD1 as D (5 bases). The V and J ends lost 4 bases and 7 bases respectively, with 20 bases between them. CDR3 length: 16 residues. The germline V gene has CDR1 ENHRY and CDR2 SYGVKD. CDR3 DNA sequence: TGTGCCATCAGTGCCCAGTTGGGGGGGGAGGACCAGCCCCAGCATTTT. Residues: CAISAQLGGEDQPQHF.

There are many counts of this clonotype. This chain joins TRBV28 and TRBJ2-7; D unclear. V was trimmed by 6 bases and J by 3 bases, leaving 6 bases between them. CDR3 size: 11 residues. In germline, CDR1 is MDHEN, CDR2 SYDVKM. The CDR3 DNA is TGTGCCAGCAGCTTGTTCTACGAGCAGTACTTC. Amino acids: CASSLFYEQYF.

This clonotype was recorded at least ten times. The rearrangement links TRBV18 to TRBJ2-1; the D gene is possibly TRBD2 (5 bases). V was pared by 7 bases and J by 8 bases, with 18 bases between. Germline CDR1 is KGHSH and CDR2 is LQKENI. The length of the CDR3 is 14 residues. The CDR3 nucleotides read TGTGCCAGCTATCGGGATAACTCAGGCGATGAGCAGTTCTTC. It yields the protein CASYRDNSGDEQFF.

Ten or more counts support this clonotype. CDR3 DNA: TGTGCCAGTAGTATCCTCCGACCGCGGGACACTGAAGCTTTCTTT. Amino acid sequence: CASSILRPRDTEAFF. The gene calls are TRBV19 and TRBJ1-1; D uncertain. Germline V CDR1 and CDR2: LNHDA, SQIVND (reference sequence). This CDR3 has 15 residues. With 3 bases removed from V and 3 bases from J, the gap between germline ends came to 14 bases.

This clonotype was counted only a few times. This chain uses TRBV24-1 with TRBJ2-1, with D possibly matching TRBD1 (5 bases). The CDR3 contains 17 residues. V lost 3 bases and J lost 2, with 16 bases in between. Germline values: CDR1 KGHDR, CDR2 SFDVKD. The CDR3 region has the DNA TGTGCCACCAGTGATCCGGTAGTTGGGGCAGCCTACAATGAGCAGTTCTTC. Protein: CATSDPVVGAAYNEQFF.

This clonotype is a singleton in its sample. Possible read error: a much larger clone is one base away. This chain links TRBV7-9 with TRBJ1-2; 11 bases line up with TRBD1. CDR1 is SEHNR, CDR2 FQNEAQ, per germline (reference sequence). With V trimmed by 8 bases and J by 6 bases, 11 bases remained unmatched. This CDR3 is built from 15 residues. CDR3 sequence reads: CASVRTGTGGDGYTF. The CDR3 coding sequence is TGTGCCAGCGTCAGAACCGGGACAGGGGGTGATGGCTACACCTTC.

The chain is built from TRBV7-6 and TRBJ2-1; 7 bases align to TRBD1. The CDR3 runs to 15 residues. V shed 0 bases, J shed 4 bases, and the junction held 3 bases outside the gene matches. CDR1 is SGHVS, CDR2 FNYEAQ, per germline. The CDR3 sequence: CASSLAPGQYNEQFF. For the CDR3, the DNA is TGTGCCAGCAGCTTAGCCCCGGGACAGTACAATGAGCAGTTCTTC.

This clonotype occurred many times. The chain joins TRBV7-3 to TRBJ2-1, with a tentative D call TRBD1 (5 bases). The CDR3 contains 13 residues. CDR1 is SGHTA and CDR2 is FQGTGA in the germline V gene. V lost 6 bases and J 2 bases, leaving 8 bases between the germline ends. The CDR3 DNA is TGTGCCAGCAGTACAGGTCCCTACAATGAGCAGTTCTTC. Its protein product is CASSTGPYNEQFF.

In this sample, this clonotype turned up many times. V and J are TRBV5-1 and TRBJ1-4; TRBD1 is a possible D gene (6 bases). V was clipped by 3 bases and J by 3 bases, with 9 bases between them. The CDR3 runs to 14 residues. From germline, CDR1 is SGHRS and CDR2 YFSETQ. The CDR3 coding sequence is TGCGCCAGCAGCTGGACAGCGCCTAATGAAAAACTGTTTTTT. Protein: CASSWTAPNEKLFF.

This clonotype was picked up a small number of times. V is TRBV19 and J is TRBJ1-3; perhaps TRBD1 as D (5 bases). The CDR3 length is 14 residues. Between the trimmed V and J ends, which lost 5 bases and 1 base, there was a span of 9 bases. The V gene's germline CDR1 is LNHDA and CDR2 SQIVND (reference sequence). The CDR3 DNA is TGTGCCAGTAGTTATCGGGGGTCTGGAAACACCATATATTTT. Its protein product is CASSYRGSGNTIYF.